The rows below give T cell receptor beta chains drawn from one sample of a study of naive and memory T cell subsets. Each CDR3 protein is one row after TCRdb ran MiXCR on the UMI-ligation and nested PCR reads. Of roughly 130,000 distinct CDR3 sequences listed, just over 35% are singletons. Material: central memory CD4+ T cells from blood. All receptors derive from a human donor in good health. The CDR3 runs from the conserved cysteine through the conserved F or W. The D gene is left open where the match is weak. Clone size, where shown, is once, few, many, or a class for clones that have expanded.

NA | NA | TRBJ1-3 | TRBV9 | TGTGCCGGCAGCAAGGCAGGTCCTGACTCTGGAAACACCATATATTTT | CAGSKAGPDSGNTIYF
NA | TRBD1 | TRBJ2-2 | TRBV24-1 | TGTGCCACCAGTGATCGGACAGGGTTTGGCGGGGAGCTGTTTTTT | CATSDRTGFGGELFF
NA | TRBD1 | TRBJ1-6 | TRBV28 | TGTGCCAGCATCGACAGGGACTATTCACCCCTCCACTTT | CASIDRDYSPLHF
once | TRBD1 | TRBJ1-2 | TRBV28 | TGTGCCAGCAGGCCCTTTCAGATTCGGGACAGGGGACGTGGCTACACCTTC | CASRPFQIRDRGRGYTF
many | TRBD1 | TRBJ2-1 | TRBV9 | TGTGCCAGCAGCGTAAATGGGGGACAGGGAAAAGGGGCATCCTACAATGAGCAGTTCTTC | CASSVNGGQGKGASYNEQFF
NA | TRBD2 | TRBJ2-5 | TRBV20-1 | TGCAGTGCTCCCAGCGGGAGAAAGGAGACCCAGTACTTC | CSAPSGRKETQYF
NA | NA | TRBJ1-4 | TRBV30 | TGTGCCTGGAGTGCTGGGACGGCGGCTAATGAAAAACTGTTTTTT | CAWSAGTAANEKLFF
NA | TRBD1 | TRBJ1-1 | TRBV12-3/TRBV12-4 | TGTGCCAGCAGTTTAGACGGGACAGGGGCCAGGAACACTGAAGCTTTCTTT | CASSLDGTGARNTEAFF
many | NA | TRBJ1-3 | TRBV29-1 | TGCAGCGCCGGGACCTCTGGAAACACCATATATTTT | CSAGTSGNTIYF
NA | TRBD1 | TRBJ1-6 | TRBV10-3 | TGTGCCATCAGGACAGGGGACGGCTCACCCCTCCACTTT | CAIRTGDGSPLHF
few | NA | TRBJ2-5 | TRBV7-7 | TGTGCCAGCAGCTTAACCGAGCGCTGGGGGCGGCAAGAGACCCAGTACTTC | CASSLTERWGRQETQYF
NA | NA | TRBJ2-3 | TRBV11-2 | TGTGCCAGCAGCACCGGGACAAGTAGCACAGATACGCAGTATTTT | CASSTGTSSTDTQYF
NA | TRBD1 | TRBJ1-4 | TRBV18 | TGTGCCAGCTCACCATGGCTAAGAGGGGGCCGGACAAATGAAAAACTGTTTTTT | CASSPWLRGGRTNEKLFF
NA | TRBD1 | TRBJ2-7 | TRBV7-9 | TGTGCCAGCAGCCCATTGACAGGGAGAAACGAGCAGTACTTC | CASSPLTGRNEQYF
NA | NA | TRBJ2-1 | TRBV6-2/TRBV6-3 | TGTGCCAGCAGTTACCCGGGGACGGGTAATGAGCAGTTCTTC | CASSYPGTGNEQFF
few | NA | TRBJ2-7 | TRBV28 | TGTGCCAGCAGCTCGGGACATTTAACCTACGAGCAGTACTTC | CASSSGHLTYEQYF
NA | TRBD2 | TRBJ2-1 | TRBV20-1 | TGCAGTGCTTCCGTCCTAGCGGGAGGGTACGGTGAGCAGTTCTTC | CSASVLAGGYGEQFF
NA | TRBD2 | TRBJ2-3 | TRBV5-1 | TGCGCCAGCGCCTCTAGCGGGAGTTGGGCAGATACGCAGTATTTT | CASASSGSWADTQYF
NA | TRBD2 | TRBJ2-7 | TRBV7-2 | TGTGCCAGCAGCTTAGGCGGACTAGCGGGGGGCTACGAGCAGTACTTC | CASSLGGLAGGYEQYF
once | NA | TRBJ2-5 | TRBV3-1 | TGTGCCAGCAGCCAGGAGTTCGAAGGGACCCAGTACTTC | CASSQEFEGTQYF
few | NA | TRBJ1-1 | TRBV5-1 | TGCGCCAGCAGCCCCGAGGGGTTCACTGAAGCTTTCTTT | CASSPEGFTEAFF
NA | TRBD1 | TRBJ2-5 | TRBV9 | TGTGCCAGCAGCGTAGAAGGGACAGGGGGCTGGGAGACCCAGTACTTC | CASSVEGTGGWETQYF
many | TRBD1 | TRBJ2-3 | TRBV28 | TGTGCCAGCAGTTTATCGGGACAGGGATGGACAGATACGCAGTATTTT | CASSLSGQGWTDTQYF
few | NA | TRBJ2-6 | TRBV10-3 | TGTGCCATCGCCGGCTCTGGGGCCAACGTCCTGACTTTC | CAIAGSGANVLTF
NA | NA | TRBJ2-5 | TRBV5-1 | TGCGCCAGCAGCTTGAGCCAGCTACAAGAGACCCAGTACTTC | CASSLSQLQETQYF
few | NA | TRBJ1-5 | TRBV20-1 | TGCAGTGCTATTTGGGACGTTAATCAGCCCCAGCATTTT | CSAIWDVNQPQHF
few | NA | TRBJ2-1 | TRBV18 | TGTGCCAGCTCACCACGGGCAGAAAAGGCGACCTACGGTGAGCAGTTCTTC | CASSPRAEKATYGEQFF
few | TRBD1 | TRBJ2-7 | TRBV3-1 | TGTGCCAGCAGCCAAGATGGGGACAGGGGAGGCGAGCAGTACTTC | CASSQDGDRGGEQYF
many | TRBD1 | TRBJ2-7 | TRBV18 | TGTGCCAGCTCACCACCAGGGACAGGGCCTCGGGAGCAGTACTTC | CASSPPGTGPREQYF
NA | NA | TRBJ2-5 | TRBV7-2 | TGTGCCAGCAGCTTAGACTCAGTTCAAGAGACCCAGTACTTC | CASSLDSVQETQYF
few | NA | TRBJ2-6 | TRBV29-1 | TGCAGCGTTGACTTGGCAGGACCGCCTGGGGCCAACGTCCTGACTTTC | CSVDLAGPPGANVLTF
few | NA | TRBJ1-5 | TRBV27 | TGTGCCAGCAGTCAATGGGCTGGGCCTTATCAGCCCCAGCATTTT | CASSQWAGPYQPQHF
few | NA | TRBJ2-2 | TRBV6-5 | TGTGCCAGCAGTTATTATGTTCCCAACTGGGCCGGGGAGCTGTTTTTT | CASSYYVPNWAGELFF
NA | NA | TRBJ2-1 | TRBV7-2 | TGTGCCAGCAGCTTAAGACAGAATTCCTACAATGAGCAGTTCTTC | CASSLRQNSYNEQFF
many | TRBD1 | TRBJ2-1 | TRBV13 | TGTGCCAGCCGACGGACAGGGAGCGCCTACAATGAGCAGTTCTTC | CASRRTGSAYNEQFF
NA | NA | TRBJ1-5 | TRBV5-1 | TGCGCCAGCAGCTCTGAGGGATCACCCAATCAGCCCCAGCATTTT | CASSSEGSPNQPQHF